This T cell receptor beta chain stems from a study of regulatory T cells in long-lasting Graves disease. Investigators prepared the TCR beta libraries by applying iRepertoire HTBI primers and Arm-PCR of CDR3 regions. TCRdb passed the multiplex PCR reads through MiXCR, listing each CDR3 protein once. The sample shows roughly 610,000 distinct CDR3 sequences, about 16% of them seen only once. Regarding time point: newly diagnosed GD, antithyroid drugs for less than 3 months. With RNA extracted from PBMCs as input, the TCR library was made. Notes on the study in general: Reduced TCR diversity was observed in persistent Graves' patients versus newly diagnosed patients.

This clonotype occurred many times. Its target is unknown. The same sample was also used in a study of T cells in Graves' hyperthyroidism and ophthalmopathy.

Sequencing was performed on peripheral blood mononuclear cells (PBMCs), taken at new diagnosis, from a patient treated with antithyroid drugs. This sequence originates from a woman aged 30 to 39 with Graves disease.

The CDR3, as DNA: TGTGCCAGCAGCCCTACCCGTTCAGTGTCCAAAAACATTCAGTACTTC. Protein sequence: CASSPTRSVSKNIQYF. The chain has TRBV11-2 and TRBJ2-4; no clear D. The germline gives CDR1 SGHAT, CDR2 FQNNGV. This CDR3 comprises 16 residues. Between the trimmed V and J ends, which lost 5 bases and 2 bases, there was a span of 16 bases.